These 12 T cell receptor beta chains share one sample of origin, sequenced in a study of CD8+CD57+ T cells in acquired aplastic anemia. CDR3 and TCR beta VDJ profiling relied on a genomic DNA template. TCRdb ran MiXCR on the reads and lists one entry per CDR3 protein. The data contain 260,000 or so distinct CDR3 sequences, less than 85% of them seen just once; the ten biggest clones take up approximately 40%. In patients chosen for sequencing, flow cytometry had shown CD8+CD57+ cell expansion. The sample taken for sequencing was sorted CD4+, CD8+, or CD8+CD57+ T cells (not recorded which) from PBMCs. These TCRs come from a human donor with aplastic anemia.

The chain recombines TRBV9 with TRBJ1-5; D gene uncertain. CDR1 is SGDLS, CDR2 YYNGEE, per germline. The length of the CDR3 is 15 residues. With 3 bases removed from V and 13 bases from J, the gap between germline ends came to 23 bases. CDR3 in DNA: TGTGCCAGCAGCGCCGTTACCACCCGAAATCTGTCTCAGCATTTT. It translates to CASSAVTTRNLSQHF. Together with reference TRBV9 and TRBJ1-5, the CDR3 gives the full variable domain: DSGVTQTPKHLITATGQRVTLRCSPRSGDLSVYWYQQSLDQGLQFLIQYYNGEERAKGNILERFSAQQFPDLHSELNLSSLELGDSALYFCASSAVTTRNLSQHFGDGTRLSIL.

This chain's CDR3 is CSAVYPDEYEQYF. The DNA of the CDR3 is TGCAGTGCTGTCTACCCGGACGAGTACGAGCAGTACTTC. This chain connects TRBV20-1 to TRBJ2-7; no definite D call. This CDR3 has 13 amino acids. Trimming removed 5 bases at V and 4 bases at J, with 15 bases between. Germline CDR1 is DFQATT and CDR2 is SNEGSKA (reference sequence).

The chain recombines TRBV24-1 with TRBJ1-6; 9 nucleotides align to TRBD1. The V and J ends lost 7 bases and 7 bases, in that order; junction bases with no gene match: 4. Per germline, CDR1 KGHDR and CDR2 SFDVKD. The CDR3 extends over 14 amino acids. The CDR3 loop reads CATRGTGLNSPLHF. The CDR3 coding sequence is TGTGCCACCAGAGGGACAGGGCTGAATTCACCCCTCCACTTT.

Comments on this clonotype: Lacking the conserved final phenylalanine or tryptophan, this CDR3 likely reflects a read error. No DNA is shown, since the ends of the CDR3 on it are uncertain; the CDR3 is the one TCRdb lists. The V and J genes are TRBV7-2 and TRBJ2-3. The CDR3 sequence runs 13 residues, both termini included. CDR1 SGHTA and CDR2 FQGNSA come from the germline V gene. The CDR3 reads CASSFGGTDTPQY.

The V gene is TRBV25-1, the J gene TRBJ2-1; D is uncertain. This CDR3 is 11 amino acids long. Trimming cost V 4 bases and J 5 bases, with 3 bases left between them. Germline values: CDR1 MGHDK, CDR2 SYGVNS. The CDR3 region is CASSAHNEQFF. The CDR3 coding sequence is TGTGCCAGCAGTGCACACAATGAGCAGTTCTTC. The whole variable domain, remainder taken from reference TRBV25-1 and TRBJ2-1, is EADIYQTPRYLVIGTGKKITLECSQTMGHDKMYWYQQDPGMELHLIHYSYGVNSTEKGDLSSESTVSRIRTEHFPLTLESARPSHTSQYLCASSAHNEQFFGPGTRLTVL.

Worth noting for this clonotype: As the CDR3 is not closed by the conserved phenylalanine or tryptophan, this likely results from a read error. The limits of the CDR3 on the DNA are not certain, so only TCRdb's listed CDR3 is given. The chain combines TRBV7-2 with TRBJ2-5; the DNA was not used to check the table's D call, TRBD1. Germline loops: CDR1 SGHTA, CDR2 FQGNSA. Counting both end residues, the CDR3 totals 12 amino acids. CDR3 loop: CASSLARGPETH.

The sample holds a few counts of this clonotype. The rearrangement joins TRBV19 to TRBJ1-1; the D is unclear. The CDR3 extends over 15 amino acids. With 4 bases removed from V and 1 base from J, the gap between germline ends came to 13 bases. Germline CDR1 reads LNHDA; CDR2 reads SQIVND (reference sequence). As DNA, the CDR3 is TGTGCCAGTAGTACCGCGAAGAGTGGGAACACTGAAGCTTTCTTT. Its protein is CASSTAKSGNTEAFF.

The CDR3 region is CAISLGLAGESRETQYF. CDR3 nucleotides: TGTGCCATCAGTCTTGGACTAGCGGGAGAAAGTCGAGAGACCCAGTACTTC. The chain has TRBV10-3 and TRBJ2-5; 13 positions agree with TRBD2. With V trimmed by 5 bases and J by 4 bases, 10 bases remained unmatched. Germline-derived CDR1 and CDR2 are ENHRY and SYGVKD. This CDR3 is 17 amino acids long.

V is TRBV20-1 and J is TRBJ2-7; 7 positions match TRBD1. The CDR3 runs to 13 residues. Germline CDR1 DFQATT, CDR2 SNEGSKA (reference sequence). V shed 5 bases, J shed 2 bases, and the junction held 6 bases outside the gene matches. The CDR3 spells CSARDRKAYEQYF. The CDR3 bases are TGCAGTGCTCGGGACAGAAAGGCCTACGAGCAGTACTTC.

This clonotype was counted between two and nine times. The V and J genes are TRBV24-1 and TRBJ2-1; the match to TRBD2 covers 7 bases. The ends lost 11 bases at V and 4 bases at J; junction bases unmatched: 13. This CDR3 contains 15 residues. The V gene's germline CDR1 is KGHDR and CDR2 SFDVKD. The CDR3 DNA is TGTGCCAGTAGTAAAGCTAGCGGCGCGTACAATGAGCAGTTCTTC. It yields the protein CASSKASGAYNEQFF.

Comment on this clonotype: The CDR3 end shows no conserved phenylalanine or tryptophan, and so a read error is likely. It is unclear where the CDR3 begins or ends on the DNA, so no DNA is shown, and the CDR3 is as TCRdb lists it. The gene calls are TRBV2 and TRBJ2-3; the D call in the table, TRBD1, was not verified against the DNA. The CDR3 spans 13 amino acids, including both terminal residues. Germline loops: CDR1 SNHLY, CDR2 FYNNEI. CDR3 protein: CASSEVEPLLYEQ.

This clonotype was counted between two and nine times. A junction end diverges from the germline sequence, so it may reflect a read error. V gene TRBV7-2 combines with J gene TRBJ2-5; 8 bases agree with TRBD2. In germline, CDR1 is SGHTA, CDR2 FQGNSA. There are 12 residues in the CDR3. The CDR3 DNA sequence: TGTGCCAGCAGCTTGGCGGGGGGTCCCGATAACTTC. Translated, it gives CASSLAGGPDNF. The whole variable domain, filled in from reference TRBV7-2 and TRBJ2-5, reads GAGVSQSPSNKVTEKGKDVELRCDPISGHTALYWYRQSLGQGLEFLIYFQGNSAPDKSGLPSDRFSAERTGGSVSTLTIQRTQQEDSAVYLCASSLAGGPDNFGPGTRLLVL.